The rows below give T cell receptor beta chains drawn from one sample of a study of blood T cells in healthy people across ages. TCRdb redid the calling of the 5' RACE reads with MiXCR, one entry per CDR3 protein. In the table there are 1 million or so distinct CDR3 sequences, approximately 25% of which are singletons. This same sample was also part of a study on T cells of mothers and their children.

The specimen was blood. These receptors all stem from a girl under 10 years old in good health. CDR3s include the opening cysteine and the closing phenylalanine or tryptophan. The order of the fields is V gene, CDR3 protein.

TRBV7-2 | CASSLYGRNPSEQYF
TRBV7-3 | CASSLTGPSGGYTF
TRBV5-1 | CASGIGVNEQYF
TRBV12-3/TRBV12-4 | CASSLSLAETQYF
TRBV3-1 | CASSQRDVNTGELFF
TRBV7-2 | CASSLDSLANYGYTF
TRBV28 | CASSWGRQYEQYF
TRBV12-3/TRBV12-4 | CASRSTSGGSGTQYF
TRBV19 | CASKFAGAGATDTQYF
TRBV15 | CATSNDQGRVTGELFF
TRBV29-1 | CSAEDIHRQYF
TRBV7-6 | CASSFEGHEQYF
TRBV6-1 | CASSVRTSGRGEQFF
TRBV20-1 | CSARGLAALTRGYNEQFF
TRBV4-1 | CASSQGLAGRGEQFF
TRBV28 | CASSFASGEQYF
TRBV14 | CASSQDRQGKGETQYF
TRBV28 | CASSSNSGVGETQYF
TRBV4-1 | CASSQLVSTEAFF
TRBV7-9 | CASSFRDEGYTF
TRBV29-1 | CSVGPRRDSTDTQYF
TRBV7-9 | CTSSSGQTYEQYF
TRBV2 | CASSSRQPGNTGELFF
TRBV13 | CASSSTKTYEQYF
TRBV13 | CASSFRANRGKDKNIQYF
TRBV6-2/TRBV6-3 | CASTQRGSGYTF
TRBV6-1 | CASSPIRGLAGQETQYF
TRBV6-1 | CASSGPLRSYEQYF
TRBV28 | CASSPPPYTDTQYF
TRBV29-1 | CSVDQNGYTF
TRBV12-3/TRBV12-4 | CASSTRPGLAEQETQYF
TRBV12-3/TRBV12-4 | CASSLARDRGSQPQHF
TRBV3-1 | CASSPGTSGGIWQYF
TRBV15 | CATSPPSTTNEQFF
TRBV11-2 | CASGSEKLFF
TRBV6-5 | CASMTSTYEQYF
TRBV29-1 | CSVGLGGTTEAFF
TRBV5-1 | CASSLGSTGLNTEAFF
TRBV27 | CASSPPSGPRGTQYF
TRBV6-6 | CATSIISGIAAEAFF
TRBV7-2 | CASSLSITLNTGELFF
TRBV13 | CASSPRPHEQFF
TRBV10-3 | CAISEPLGLTLAPARDYEQFF
TRBV29-1 | CSVEGTDQETQYF
TRBV2 | CASNRDREAYEQYF
TRBV29-1 | CSVLLAGRTLSSYNEQFF
TRBV7-9 | CASRMWEGDYEQYF
TRBV5-1 | CASSVGADQPQHF
TRBV4-1 | CASSQGGGEQYF
TRBV29-1 | CSVEPGRSGQFF
TRBV20-1 | CSASRRLASNYGYTF
TRBV3-1 | CASSQGPPRRLLHYGYTF
TRBV4-3 | CASSQGLTVGTGELFF